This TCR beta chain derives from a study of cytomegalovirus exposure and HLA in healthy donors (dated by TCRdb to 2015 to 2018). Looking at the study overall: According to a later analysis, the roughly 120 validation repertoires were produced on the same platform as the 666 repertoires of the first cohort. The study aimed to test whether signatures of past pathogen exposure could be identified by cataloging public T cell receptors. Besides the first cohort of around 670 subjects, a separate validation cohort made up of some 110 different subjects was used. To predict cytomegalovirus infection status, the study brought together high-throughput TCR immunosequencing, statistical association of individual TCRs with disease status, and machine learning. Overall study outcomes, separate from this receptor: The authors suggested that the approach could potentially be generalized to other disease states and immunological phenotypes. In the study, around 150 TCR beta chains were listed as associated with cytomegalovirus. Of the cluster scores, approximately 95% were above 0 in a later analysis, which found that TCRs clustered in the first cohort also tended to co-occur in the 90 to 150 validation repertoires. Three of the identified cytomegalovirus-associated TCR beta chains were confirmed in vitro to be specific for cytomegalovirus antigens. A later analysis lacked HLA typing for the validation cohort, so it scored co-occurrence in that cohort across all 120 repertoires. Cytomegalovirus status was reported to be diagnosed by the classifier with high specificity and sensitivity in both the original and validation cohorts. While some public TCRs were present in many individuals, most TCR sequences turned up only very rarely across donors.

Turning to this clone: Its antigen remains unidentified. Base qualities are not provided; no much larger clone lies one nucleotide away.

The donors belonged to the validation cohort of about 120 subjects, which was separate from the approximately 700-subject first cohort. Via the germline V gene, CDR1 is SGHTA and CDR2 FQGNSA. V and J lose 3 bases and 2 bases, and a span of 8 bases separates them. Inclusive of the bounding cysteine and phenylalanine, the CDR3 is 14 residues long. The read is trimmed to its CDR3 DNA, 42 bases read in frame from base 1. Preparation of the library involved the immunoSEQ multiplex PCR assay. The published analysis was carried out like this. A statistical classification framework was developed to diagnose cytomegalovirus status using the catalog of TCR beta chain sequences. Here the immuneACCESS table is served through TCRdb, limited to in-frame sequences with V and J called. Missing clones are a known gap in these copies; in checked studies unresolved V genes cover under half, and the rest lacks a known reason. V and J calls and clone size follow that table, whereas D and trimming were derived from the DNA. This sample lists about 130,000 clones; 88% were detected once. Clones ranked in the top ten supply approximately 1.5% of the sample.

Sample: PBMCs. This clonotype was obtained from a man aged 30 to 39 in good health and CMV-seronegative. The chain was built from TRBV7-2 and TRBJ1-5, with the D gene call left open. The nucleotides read TGTGCCAGCAGCTTCGGTCGGGGCAATCAGCCCCAGCATTTT. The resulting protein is CASSFGRGNQPQHF.